Following are 4 T cell receptor beta chains from one sample sequenced in a study of T cells after somatic rescue of genetic block. The assay was immunoSEQ multiplex PCR, and TCRdb's table has in-frame clones only and misses some. This table has around 57,000 clones, 90% to 96% appearing once. The specimen sequenced was peripheral blood mononuclear cells (PBMCs). These receptors all come from a child less than two years old.

The gene calls are TRBV4-2 and TRBJ1-4, with D perhaps TRBD1 (5 bases). CDR1 is LGHNA and CDR2 is YNFKEQ in the germline V gene. Trimming shortened V by 1 base and J by 1 base, and 10 bases separated the two germline ends. There are 16 residues in the CDR3. CDR3 residues: CASSQVQGRTNEKLFF. The DNA for the CDR3 is TGTGCCAGCAGCCAAGTCCAGGGACGAACTAATGAAAAACTGTTTTTT.

The V and J genes are TRBV4-2 and TRBJ2-5; TRBD1 matches 7 bases. CDR1 is LGHNA and CDR2 is YNFKEQ in the germline V gene. J lost 5 bases, V lost 0 bases, and 6 bases had no gene match. The CDR3 contains 15 residues. In nucleotides, the CDR3 is TGTGCCAGCAGCCAAGAGAGGGGGCGTCGGGAGACCCAGTACTTC. Translating gives CASSQERGRRETQYF.

The genes are TRBV6-1 and TRBJ1-1; no clear D. The CDR3 has 12 residues. V was pared by 10 bases and J by 3 bases, with 12 bases between. Germline lookup yields CDR1 MNHNS and CDR2 SASEGT. The CDR3 bases are TGTGCCACCGTCCTTCGGGACACTGAAGCTTTCTTT. Amino acids: CATVLRDTEAFF.

The chain carries TRBV30 and TRBJ2-1, with TRBD2 identical over 14 bases. The CDR3 sequence is 17 residues long. The germline CDR1 and CDR2 sequences are GTSNPN and SVGIG (reference sequence). J was trimmed by 2 bases and V by 4 bases; bases with no gene match: 7. The CDR3: CAWNPGLAGVTYNEQFF. CDR3 sequence (DNA): TGTGCCTGGAATCCGGGACTAGCGGGAGTGACCTACAATGAGCAGTTCTTC. Full variable domain (rest looked up from reference TRBV30 and TRBJ2-1): SQTIHQWPATLVQPVGSPLSLECTVEGTSNPNLYWYRQAAGRGLQLLFYSVGIGQISSEVPQNLSASRPQDRQFILSSKKLLLSDSGFYLCAWNPGLAGVTYNEQFFGPGTRLTVL.